This TCR beta chain appears in the sequencing data of a study of vaccination effects on CD4 cells after COVID-19. TCRdb's table, derived via immunoSEQ multiplex PCR, lists solely in-frame clones and lacks some. The sample includes roughly 30,000 clones, about 68% of them seen just once. General observations from the study: The study dataset contains few convalescent patients and includes no early post-infection timepoints.

The germline gives CDR1 KGHSH, CDR2 LQKENI. Trimming left V 3 bases short and J 7 bases short, with 4 bases between. The CDR3 has 11 residues. In the case of this clone: The antigen remains unidentified.

Upon completion of around 9 days in culture, CD4+ T cells were isolated. It was between March and December 2020 that the person had a SARS-CoV-2 infection confirmed by PCR. Two-dose BNT162b2 or mRNA-1273 vaccination was given to participants. Source: CD4+ T cells from PBMCs cultured without peptide, taken after COVID-19 vaccination. The sequence came from a human donor who had a prior SARS-CoV-2 infection. The rearrangement joins TRBV18 to TRBJ2-1; D unresolved. The CDR3 reads CASSPGNEQFF. The DNA for the CDR3 is TGTGCCAGCTCACCGGGGAATGAGCAGTTCTTC.